These 21 T cell receptor beta chains were all obtained from the same sample, sequenced in a study of identical twins. TCRdb processed the 5' RACE reads anew with MiXCR; each CDR3 protein has one entry. Here the sample spans around 1.7 million distinct CDR3 sequences, about 32% being singletons. The specimen was cord blood. The receptors were sampled from a newborn girl in good health.

This chain links TRBV11-2 with TRBJ1-2, with 8 bases lining up with TRBD1. CDR1 and CDR2 from the germline V gene are SGHAT and FQNNGV. CDR3 length: 14 residues. J gave up 7 bases and V 1 base, and 5 bases lay outside the gene matches. Here the CDR3 reads CASSLVFRGPGYTF. The CDR3 region has the DNA TGTGCCAGCAGCTTAGTATTCAGGGGGCCTGGCTACACCTTC.

At least ten counts were recorded for this clonotype. The V call is TRBV6-2 or TRBV6-3, the J call TRBJ2-7; D not certain. Looked up from germline, CDR1 is MNHEY and CDR2 is SVGEGT. Trimming cost V 11 bases and J 7 bases, with 18 bases left between them. The CDR3 loop spans 12 amino acids. The DNA of the CDR3 is TGTGCCGTAAGCCGATTCGGCGGAGAGCAGTACTTC. Its translation is CAVSRFGGEQYF.

This chain joins TRBV29-1 and TRBJ1-1, with no clear D. CDR3 length: 13 residues. Looked up from germline, CDR1 is SQVTM and CDR2 is ANQGSEA. Trimming took 6 bases from V and 3 from J, leaving 14 bases between them. For the CDR3, the DNA is TGCAGCGTATCGACCCTCCCGGACACTGAAGCTTTCTTT. This translates into CSVSTLPDTEAFF.

The V and J genes are TRBV6-2 or TRBV6-3 and TRBJ2-1, with 11 bases lining up with TRBD2. J gave up 4 bases and V 6 bases, and 5 bases lay outside the gene matches. This CDR3 has 15 amino acids. The germline V gene has CDR1 MNHEY and CDR2 SVGEGT. The CDR3, as DNA: TGTGCCAGCAGCCATAGCGGGAGGGGATACAATGAGCAGTTCTTC. Its translation is CASSHSGRGYNEQFF.

This clonotype appeared a few times. V and J are TRBV2 and TRBJ2-2; 8 bases match TRBD1. The CDR3 extends over 14 amino acids. The J segment lost 1 base and the V segment lost 7 bases, leaving 2 bases of the junction unmatched. CDR1 SNHLY and CDR2 FYNNEI come from the germline V gene. The CDR3 coding sequence is TGTGCCAGCACCGGGACAGGGAACACCGGGGAGCTGTTTTTT. This translates into CASTGTGNTGELFF.

This clonotype showed up just a few times. The chain uses TRBV27 and TRBJ2-7; no reliable D call. Germline CDR1 is MNHEY and CDR2 is SMNVEV (reference sequence). The V gene lost 3 bases and the J gene lost 2 bases, with 14 bases spanning the gap. The CDR3 contains 15 residues. CDR3 in amino acids: CASSFNPSIAYEQYF. In nucleotides, the CDR3 is TGTGCCAGCAGTTTTAACCCTAGTATCGCCTACGAGCAGTACTTC.

This clonotype occurred many times. This rearrangement joins TRBV5-6 to TRBJ2-1; possibly TRBD1 for D (6 bases). Germline V lookup: CDR1 SGHDT, CDR2 YYEEEE. The length of the CDR3 is 16 residues. Trimming pared 4 bases from V and 4 bases from J, leaving 18 bases between. The CDR3 protein is CASSLGPRGSYNEQFF. For the CDR3, the DNA is TGTGCCAGCAGCCTTGGACCGAGGGGGAGTTACAATGAGCAGTTCTTC.

This chain connects TRBV5-5 to TRBJ2-5; D tentatively fits TRBD1 or TRBD2 (7 bases each). Trimming took off 4 bases at V and 4 bases at J, with 20 bases between the two ends. Germline CDR1 is SGHKS and CDR2 is YYEKEE (reference sequence). This CDR3 is 16 amino acids long. CDR3 in amino acids: CASSLTSRGAGETQYF. CDR3 DNA sequence: TGTGCCAGCAGCCTGACTAGCAGGGGGGCCGGAGAGACCCAGTACTTC.

In its sample, this clonotype was seen a few times. The chain recombines TRBV28 with TRBJ2-1; no firm D call. The V gene lost 3 bases and the J gene lost 4 bases, with 16 bases spanning the gap. Germline V gives CDR1 MDHEN, CDR2 SYDVKM. The CDR3 contains 16 residues. CDR3 coding DNA: TGTGCCAGCAGTTTCATAAGTACGGGTGTATACAATGAGCAGTTCTTC. This translates into CASSFISTGVYNEQFF.

The rearrangement joins TRBV20-1 to TRBJ2-1, with 8 bases aligning to TRBD2. V dropped 4 bases and J dropped 6; count of bases not matched to a gene: 8. The CDR3 is 14 residues long. The germline V gene has CDR1 DFQATT and CDR2 SNEGSKA (reference sequence). The CDR3 DNA follows: TGCAGTGCTAACTGGCGGGGGGCGGTCAATGAGCAGTTCTTC. Its protein is CSANWRGAVNEQFF.

V gene TRBV12-3 or TRBV12-4 combines with J gene TRBJ2-1; 14 nucleotides agree with TRBD2. V lost 5 bases, J lost 5 bases, and 8 bases stayed unmatched. The CDR3 runs to 17 residues. CDR3 bases: TGTGCCAGCAGTCTACGACTAGCGGGGGGGCCAAACAATGAGCAGTTCTTC. The encoded protein is CASSLRLAGGPNNEQFF.

A few counts support this clonotype. The rearrangement uses TRBV20-1 and TRBJ2-7; D is possibly TRBD2 (5 bases). CDR3 length: 14 residues. The germline V and J ends were trimmed by 6 bases and 0 bases, with 15 bases remaining between them. Germline V gene data show CDR1 as DFQATT and CDR2 as SNEGSKA (reference sequence). The CDR3 sequence: CSAARTRTSYEQYF. DNA of the CDR3: TGCAGTGCGGCGAGAACTAGGACCTCCTACGAGCAGTACTTC.

This clonotype was seen only a few times. The rearrangement uses TRBV20-1 and TRBJ2-3, with 10 positions matching TRBD2. The germline V gene has CDR1 DFQATT and CDR2 SNEGSKA (reference sequence). The CDR3 runs to 14 residues. V lost 6 bases, J lost 2 bases, and 5 bases stayed unmatched. DNA for the CDR3: TGCAGTGCGAAACTAGCGGGGTCCACAGATACGCAGTATTTT. Its translation is CSAKLAGSTDTQYF.

This rearrangement joins TRBV10-3 to TRBJ1-1; D is unclear. Germline CDR1 ENHRY, CDR2 SYGVKD. The CDR3 totals 14 residues. Between the trimmed V and J ends, which lost 4 bases and 7 bases, there was a span of 16 bases. For the CDR3, the DNA is TGTGCCATCAGTGCCGTTCTTCCCGGCAGTGAAGCTTTCTTT. Protein product: CAISAVLPGSEAFF.

This clonotype was detected ten times or more. CDR3 region: CASSLRDAARDTQYF. The CDR3, as DNA: TGTGCCAGCAGCCTCCGGGACGCCGCGAGGGATACGCAGTATTTT. The chain combines TRBV14 with TRBJ2-3; D may correspond to TRBD1 or TRBD2 (5 bases each). This CDR3 contains 15 residues. The V gene's germline CDR1 is SGHDN and CDR2 FVKESK. V was clipped by 4 bases and J by 6 bases, with 17 bases between them.

The chain couples TRBV4-2 to TRBJ2-3; 9 bases fit TRBD2. J lost 5 bases, V lost 1 base, and 4 bases had no gene match. The CDR3 totals 15 residues. Per germline, CDR1 LGHNA and CDR2 YNFKEQ. The CDR3 region has the DNA TGTGCCAGCAGCCAAGCTAGCGGGGCAGGAGATACGCAGTATTTT. Amino acid sequence: CASSQASGAGDTQYF.

This rearrangement joins TRBV28 to TRBJ2-5; D is unclear. This CDR3 has 14 residues. With 7 bases removed from V and 4 bases from J, the gap between germline ends came to 16 bases. CDR1 is MDHEN, CDR2 SYDVKM, per germline. The CDR3 nucleotides read TGTGCCAGCATCGACCCAGTCCCTGGAGAGACCCAGTACTTC. It yields the protein CASIDPVPGETQYF.

The chain carries TRBV12-3 or TRBV12-4 and TRBJ1-4; 11 bases map to TRBD1. CDR3 length: 11 residues. After removal of 3 bases from V and 15 bases from J, the junction contained 0 bases not matched to a gene. CDR3 sequence reads: CASSLGQGVFF. The DNA of the CDR3 is TGTGCCAGCAGTTTGGGACAGGGGGTGTTTTTT.

This clonotype was seen many times. This chain links TRBV9 with TRBJ2-7, with D unresolved. V was trimmed by 0 bases and J by 2 bases, leaving 6 bases between them. In germline, CDR1 is SGDLS, CDR2 YYNGEE. This CDR3 contains 13 residues. The chain's CDR3 is CASSVDPTYEQYF. The CDR3 region has the DNA TGTGCCAGCAGCGTAGACCCAACCTACGAGCAGTACTTC.

This clonotype was observed many times. This chain joins TRBV20-1 and TRBJ2-1; D call uncertain. The V end was cut by 3 bases, the J end by 6 bases, with 3 bases between. The CDR3 consists of 10 residues. The V gene's germline CDR1 is DFQATT and CDR2 SNEGSKA (reference sequence). This CDR3 is CSASLNEQFF. DNA of the CDR3: TGCAGTGCTAGCCTCAATGAGCAGTTCTTC.

This clonotype was observed a handful of times. The chain's CDR3 is CASSFLAISPQHF. As DNA, the CDR3 is TGTGCCAGCAGTTTCCTAGCTATTTCGCCCCAGCATTTT. This rearrangement joins TRBV28 to TRBJ1-5; no reliable D call. With 3 bases removed from V and 9 bases from J, the gap between germline ends came to 12 bases. The CDR3 runs 13 residues. The germline CDR1 and CDR2 sequences are MDHEN and SYDVKM.